This T cell receptor (beta chain) was recorded in a study of cytomegalovirus exposure and HLA in healthy donors. Study-wide results and limits: TRBV6-2, TRBV6-3 and some other V segments were unresolvable in 87-base-pair reads. Accurate predictions that matched the HLA-A and HLA-B alleles of most subjects were reportedly made from TCR beta sequences.

The study ran its PCR with 60 Vbeta and 13 Jbeta primers. Data came from immunoSEQ multiplex PCR; TCRdb stores just in-frame clones and leaves some out. This table has 150,000 to 200,000 clones, roughly four fifths appearing once. The study sampled nominally healthy donors, though unrecorded immune exposures were likely. Trimming removed 8 bases at V and 4 bases at J, with 8 bases between. The CDR3 loop spans 11 amino acids. Germline loops: CDR1 MDHEN, CDR2 SYDVKM. In the case of this clone: As yet, its antigen is unknown.

J is TRBJ1-2 and V is TRBV28; D gene uncertain. This TCR came from a woman in her thirties in good health and CMV-seronegative. The sequenced sample was PBMCs. CDR3 sequence (DNA): TGTGCCAGCGGGCTTTTCTATGGCTACACCTTC. Protein sequence: CASGLFYGYTF.